This T cell receptor beta chain was documented in a study of blood T cell repertoires in COVID-19. This CDR3 is 13 amino acids long. Germline V gene lookup returns CDR1 SGHDT and CDR2 YYEEEE. Trimming pared 3 bases from V and 2 bases from J, leaving 9 bases between. Sequencing was performed with immunoSEQ multiplex PCR; in TCRdb, only in-frame clones are kept and a portion is missing. The sample has over 130,000 clones; roughly 86% are singletons. The V gene is TRBV5-6, the J gene TRBJ2-7, with D possibly being TRBD2 (5 bases). The material sequenced was peripheral blood. This receptor was obtained from a human donor in a cohort sampled during active COVID-19. The CDR3 here is CASSSGDAYEQYF. The CDR3 nucleotides are TGTGCCAGCAGCTCCGGGGATGCCTACGAGCAGTACTTC.